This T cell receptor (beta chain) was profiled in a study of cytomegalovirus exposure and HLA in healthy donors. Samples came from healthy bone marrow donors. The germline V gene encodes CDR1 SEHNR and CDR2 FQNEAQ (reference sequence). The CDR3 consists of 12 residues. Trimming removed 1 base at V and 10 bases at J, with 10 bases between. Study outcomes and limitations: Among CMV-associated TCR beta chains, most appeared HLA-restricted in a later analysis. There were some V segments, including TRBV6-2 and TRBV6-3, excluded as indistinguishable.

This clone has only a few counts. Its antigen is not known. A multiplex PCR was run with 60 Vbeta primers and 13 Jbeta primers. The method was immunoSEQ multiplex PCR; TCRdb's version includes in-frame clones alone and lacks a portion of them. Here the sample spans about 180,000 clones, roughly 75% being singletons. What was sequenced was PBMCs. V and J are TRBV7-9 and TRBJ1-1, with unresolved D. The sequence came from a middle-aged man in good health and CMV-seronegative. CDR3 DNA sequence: TGTGCCAGCAGCTTAGTCGCGGATGCAGCTTTCTTT. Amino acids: CASSLVADAAFF.